The rows below give T cell receptor beta chains drawn from one sample of a study of blood T cell repertoires in COVID-19. TCRdb's table, derived via immunoSEQ multiplex PCR, lists solely in-frame clones and lacks some. This sample has 45,000 to 60,000 clones, with around 86% found just once. Sequenced material: peripheral blood. These receptors originate from a man aged 55 to 70 with active or convalescent COVID-19. CDR3s include the opening cysteine and the closing phenylalanine or tryptophan. The D gene is left open where the match is weak. Only some rows state a clone size, as once, few, many or a class for expanded clones.

j_call: TRBJ1-2; d_call: NA; clone_size: NA; v_call: TRBV5-1; cdr3_nt: TGCGCCAGCAGCTTGGGCAGGTCGGACTATGGCTACACCTTC; cdr3_aa: CASSLGRSDYGYTF
j_call: TRBJ1-6; d_call: NA; clone_size: once; v_call: TRBV15; cdr3_nt: TGTGCCACCAGCAGAGATCGGGGGATTTCACCCCTCCACTTT; cdr3_aa: CATSRDRGISPLHF
j_call: TRBJ1-1; d_call: TRBD1; clone_size: NA; v_call: TRBV11-2; cdr3_nt: TGTGCCAGCAGCTTCCGGACAGGGGAGAACACTGAAGCTTTCTTT; cdr3_aa: CASSFRTGENTEAFF
j_call: TRBJ1-2; d_call: NA; clone_size: once; v_call: TRBV5-4; cdr3_nt: TGTGCCAGCAGCTTGGCCGCGGGGGGGGATGGCTACACCTTC; cdr3_aa: CASSLAAGGDGYTF
j_call: TRBJ2-7; d_call: TRBD2; clone_size: NA; v_call: TRBV18; cdr3_nt: TGTGCCAGCTCACCACTCCGACTAGCGGGGATTTACGAGCAGTACTTC; cdr3_aa: CASSPLRLAGIYEQYF
j_call: TRBJ1-5; d_call: TRBD1; clone_size: few; v_call: TRBV27; cdr3_nt: TGTGCCAGCAGATTTACAGGGGGCGCGGGTCAGCCCCAGCATTTT; cdr3_aa: CASRFTGGAGQPQHF
j_call: TRBJ1-5; d_call: NA; clone_size: NA; v_call: TRBV21-1; cdr3_nt: TGTGCCAGCAGCCGTCAACTATTGACCTACCGAGGTCAGCCCCAGCATTTT; cdr3_aa: CASSRQLLTYRGQPQHF
j_call: TRBJ2-7; d_call: TRBD1; clone_size: once; v_call: TRBV7-9; cdr3_nt: TGTGCCAGCAGCCCAAAACAGGGGGAGACCTACGAGCAGTACTTC; cdr3_aa: CASSPKQGETYEQYF
j_call: TRBJ2-6; d_call: NA; clone_size: NA; v_call: TRBV6-5; cdr3_nt: TGTGCCAGCAGTTACCGGGGCTCTGGGGCCAACGTCCTGACTTTC; cdr3_aa: CASSYRGSGANVLTF
j_call: TRBJ1-4; d_call: NA; clone_size: NA; v_call: TRBV5-4; cdr3_nt: TGTGCCAGCAGTAGGCCGGGGGAGGCTAATGAAAAACTGTTTTTT; cdr3_aa: CASSRPGEANEKLFF
j_call: TRBJ2-2; d_call: TRBD1; clone_size: NA; v_call: TRBV5-1; cdr3_nt: TGCGCCAGCTTTCAGGGGGCGCCCGGGGAGCTGTTTTTT; cdr3_aa: CASFQGAPGELFF
j_call: TRBJ1-1; d_call: NA; clone_size: NA; v_call: TRBV11-2; cdr3_nt: TGTGCCAGCAGCTTAGATACGGGTGGAACTGAAGCTTTCTTT; cdr3_aa: CASSLDTGGTEAFF
j_call: TRBJ1-5; d_call: TRBD1; clone_size: NA; v_call: TRBV28; cdr3_nt: TGTGCCAGCAGTAACCCCGGGACAGGATCCCTTAATCAGCCCCAGCATTTT; cdr3_aa: CASSNPGTGSLNQPQHF
j_call: TRBJ2-7; d_call: NA; clone_size: NA; v_call: TRBV21-1; cdr3_nt: TGTGCCAGCAGCACTCCCTACGAGCAGTACTTC; cdr3_aa: CASSTPYEQYF
j_call: TRBJ1-6; d_call: TRBD1; clone_size: NA; v_call: TRBV2; cdr3_nt: TGTGCCAGCAAGAAGGGGGCTGGAGATTCACCCCTCCACTTT; cdr3_aa: CASKKGAGDSPLHF
j_call: TRBJ2-1; d_call: TRBD1; clone_size: NA; v_call: TRBV27; cdr3_nt: TGTGCCAGCACACAGGGGGGTCGGAATGAGCAGTTCTTC; cdr3_aa: CASTQGGRNEQFF
j_call: TRBJ1-4; d_call: NA; clone_size: NA; v_call: TRBV5-5; cdr3_nt: TGTGCCAGCAGCTTGGTTTTCGGGGGGGTTGAAAAACTGTTTTTT; cdr3_aa: CASSLVFGGVEKLFF
j_call: TRBJ1-2; d_call: NA; clone_size: once; v_call: TRBV6-2/TRBV6-3; cdr3_nt: TGTGCCAGCAGTTCCTCGGGCCGAGGCTACACCTTC; cdr3_aa: CASSSSGRGYTF
j_call: TRBJ1-1; d_call: TRBD1; clone_size: once; v_call: TRBV11-3; cdr3_nt: TGTGCCAGCAGCTCCGGACAGGTTGGGATGAACACTGAAGCTTTCTTT; cdr3_aa: CASSSGQVGMNTEAFF
j_call: TRBJ2-1; d_call: TRBD2; clone_size: NA; v_call: TRBV20-1; cdr3_nt: TGCAGTGCTAGTCGCGGGGGGATGGATGAGCAGTTCTTC; cdr3_aa: CSASRGGMDEQFF
j_call: TRBJ1-1; d_call: NA; clone_size: NA; v_call: TRBV5-6; cdr3_nt: TGTGCCAGCAGCTTGAATTTTAGGCGGGGGGCTTTCTTT; cdr3_aa: CASSLNFRRGAFF
j_call: TRBJ1-2; d_call: NA; clone_size: NA; v_call: TRBV30; cdr3_nt: TGTGCCTGGATCAGGGCAGCAAACTATGGCTACACCTTC; cdr3_aa: CAWIRAANYGYTF
j_call: TRBJ2-2; d_call: TRBD1; clone_size: NA; v_call: TRBV4-1; cdr3_nt: TGCGCCAGCAGCCCCGGACAGGGATCCCGATCTGGCGGGGAGCTGTTTTTT; cdr3_aa: CASSPGQGSRSGGELFF
j_call: TRBJ2-6; d_call: TRBD1; clone_size: NA; v_call: TRBV14; cdr3_nt: TGTGCCAGCAGCCAAGACGGGACAGGGGGCTATGGGGCCAACGTCCTGACTTTC; cdr3_aa: CASSQDGTGGYGANVLTF
j_call: TRBJ2-5; d_call: TRBD2; clone_size: once; v_call: TRBV28; cdr3_nt: TGTGCCAGCAGTCCTCTAGCGGGGGGACCCACCCAAGAGACCCAGTACTTC; cdr3_aa: CASSPLAGGPTQETQYF
j_call: TRBJ1-1; d_call: NA; clone_size: NA; v_call: TRBV29-1; cdr3_nt: TGCAGCGTTGAATCGGGGATGAACACTGAAGCTTTCTTT; cdr3_aa: CSVESGMNTEAFF
j_call: TRBJ1-3; d_call: TRBD1; clone_size: NA; v_call: TRBV10-3; cdr3_nt: TGTGCCATCAGTGAGTTTGGACAGGTACACAGCGGAAACACCATATATTTT; cdr3_aa: CAISEFGQVHSGNTIYF
j_call: TRBJ2-7; d_call: NA; clone_size: NA; v_call: TRBV6-5; cdr3_nt: TGTGCCAGCAGTTCAGCGACTGGAACGTTTGAGCAGTACTTC; cdr3_aa: CASSSATGTFEQYF
j_call: TRBJ1-3; d_call: NA; clone_size: NA; v_call: TRBV4-2; cdr3_nt: TGTGCCAGCAGCCCCCCCCGAGGGGGTGGAAACACCATATATTTT; cdr3_aa: CASSPPRGGGNTIYF
j_call: TRBJ2-3; d_call: TRBD2; clone_size: NA; v_call: TRBV6-5; cdr3_nt: TGTGCCAGCAGTTACGGCCTAGCGGGGGCAGATACGCAGTATTTT; cdr3_aa: CASSYGLAGADTQYF
j_call: TRBJ2-2; d_call: TRBD1; clone_size: NA; v_call: TRBV18; cdr3_nt: TGTGCCAGCTCTCCGGGGACAGGGCGTTCCGGGGAGCTGTTTTTT; cdr3_aa: CASSPGTGRSGELFF
j_call: TRBJ2-5; d_call: NA; clone_size: NA; v_call: TRBV20-1; cdr3_nt: TGCAGTGCTGACAAAGAGACCCAGTACTTC; cdr3_aa: CSADKETQYF
j_call: TRBJ1-1; d_call: NA; clone_size: NA; v_call: TRBV14; cdr3_nt: TGTGCCAGCAGCCAAGACTCAGTGACTGAAGCTTTCTTT; cdr3_aa: CASSQDSVTEAFF
j_call: TRBJ2-1; d_call: TRBD1; clone_size: NA; v_call: TRBV5-4; cdr3_nt: TGTGCCAGCAGCGCAAAGGACAGGGGCTATGAGCAGTTCTTC; cdr3_aa: CASSAKDRGYEQFF
j_call: TRBJ2-7; d_call: TRBD1; clone_size: once; v_call: TRBV9; cdr3_nt: TGTGCCAGCAGCGTAGGGGCAGGGGGCGACTACGAGCAGTACTTC; cdr3_aa: CASSVGAGGDYEQYF
j_call: TRBJ2-2; d_call: NA; clone_size: once; v_call: TRBV5-1; cdr3_nt: TGCGCCAGCAGCTATCTCACAGGGTCCGGGGAGCTGTTTTTT; cdr3_aa: CASSYLTGSGELFF
j_call: TRBJ2-1; d_call: NA; clone_size: NA; v_call: TRBV24-1; cdr3_nt: TGTGCCACCAGTGTCCACAGGGATGAGCAGTTCTTC; cdr3_aa: CATSVHRDEQFF
j_call: TRBJ1-2; d_call: TRBD1; clone_size: NA; v_call: TRBV24-1; cdr3_nt: TGTGCCACCAGTGAAGGACAGGGCTATGGCTACACCTTC; cdr3_aa: CATSEGQGYGYTF
j_call: TRBJ1-2; d_call: TRBD1; clone_size: few; v_call: TRBV28; cdr3_nt: TGTGCCAGCAGGCTACAGGGGGCCCGGGATGGCTACACCTTC; cdr3_aa: CASRLQGARDGYTF
j_call: TRBJ2-1; d_call: NA; clone_size: NA; v_call: TRBV5-5; cdr3_nt: TGTGCCAGTTCCAGGGAAAGCTTAACCCTTGAGCAGTTCTTC; cdr3_aa: CASSRESLTLEQFF
j_call: TRBJ2-4; d_call: TRBD2; clone_size: NA; v_call: TRBV7-3; cdr3_nt: TGTGCCAGCAGCTGGACTAGCGGGGGAGATCAGTACTTC; cdr3_aa: CASSWTSGGDQYF
j_call: TRBJ2-5; d_call: NA; clone_size: NA; v_call: TRBV19; cdr3_nt: TGTGCCAGTAGTATAAGGCCAGGGGGGTTGGGGACCCAGTACTTC; cdr3_aa: CASSIRPGGLGTQYF
j_call: TRBJ1-3; d_call: NA; clone_size: NA; v_call: TRBV7-2; cdr3_nt: TGTGCCAGCAGCTTGACAGCGTTCTCTGGAAACACCATATATTTT; cdr3_aa: CASSLTAFSGNTIYF
j_call: TRBJ2-6; d_call: NA; clone_size: NA; v_call: TRBV7-9; cdr3_nt: TGTGCCAGCAGCCGTTCGGGGGCCAACGTCCTGACTTTC; cdr3_aa: CASSRSGANVLTF
j_call: TRBJ1-1; d_call: NA; clone_size: NA; v_call: TRBV7-9; cdr3_nt: TGTGCCAGCATGGAGGGCGCCGGTTCTGAAGCTTTCTTT; cdr3_aa: CASMEGAGSEAFF
j_call: TRBJ1-1; d_call: NA; clone_size: few; v_call: TRBV28; cdr3_nt: TGTGCCAGCAGTTTAGGGCACAGGGATCGGAACACTGAAGCTTTCTTT; cdr3_aa: CASSLGHRDRNTEAFF
j_call: TRBJ2-5; d_call: TRBD2; clone_size: NA; v_call: TRBV5-1; cdr3_nt: TGCGCCAGCAGCTTGGAAGGGGCGGGGGGCCAGTACTTC; cdr3_aa: CASSLEGAGGQYF
j_call: TRBJ2-1; d_call: NA; clone_size: NA; v_call: TRBV2; cdr3_nt: TGTGCCAGCAGTGCCTCCGAGGGAAGTGAGCAGTTCTTC; cdr3_aa: CASSASEGSEQFF
j_call: TRBJ1-5; d_call: NA; clone_size: NA; v_call: TRBV7-2; cdr3_nt: TGTGCCAGCAGCTTTAAGGGGGATCAGCCCCAGCATTTT; cdr3_aa: CASSFKGDQPQHF
j_call: TRBJ1-2; d_call: NA; clone_size: NA; v_call: TRBV12-3/TRBV12-4; cdr3_nt: TGTGCCAGCAGTTTTAGGGGTGGCTACACCTTC; cdr3_aa: CASSFRGGYTF
j_call: TRBJ2-5; d_call: TRBD1; clone_size: NA; v_call: TRBV5-1; cdr3_nt: TGCGCCAGCAGCTTACAGGGGCACGGGGAGACCCAGTACTTC; cdr3_aa: CASSLQGHGETQYF
j_call: TRBJ1-3; d_call: NA; clone_size: NA; v_call: TRBV6-5; cdr3_nt: TGTGCCAGCACCGGGGGAGGGAACTCTGGAAACACCATATATTTT; cdr3_aa: CASTGGGNSGNTIYF
j_call: TRBJ1-2; d_call: NA; clone_size: once; v_call: TRBV10-3; cdr3_nt: TGTGCCATCAGCCCGAGGGACACGGACCTTGGCTACACCTTC; cdr3_aa: CAISPRDTDLGYTF
j_call: TRBJ2-1; d_call: NA; clone_size: NA; v_call: TRBV2; cdr3_nt: TGTGCCAGCGGGCTTAGGCCCCCCGGGACAGAGCAGTTCTTC; cdr3_aa: CASGLRPPGTEQFF